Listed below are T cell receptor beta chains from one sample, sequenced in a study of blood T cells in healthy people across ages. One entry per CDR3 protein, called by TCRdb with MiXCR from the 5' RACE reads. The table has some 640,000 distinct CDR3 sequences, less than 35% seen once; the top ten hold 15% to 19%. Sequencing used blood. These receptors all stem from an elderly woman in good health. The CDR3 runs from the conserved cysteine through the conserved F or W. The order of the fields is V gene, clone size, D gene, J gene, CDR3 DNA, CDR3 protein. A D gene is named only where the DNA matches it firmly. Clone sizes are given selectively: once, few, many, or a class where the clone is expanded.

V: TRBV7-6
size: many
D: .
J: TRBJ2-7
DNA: TGTGCCAGCGCCGGCGGACCGTCCTACGAGCAGTACTTC
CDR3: CASAGGPSYEQYF

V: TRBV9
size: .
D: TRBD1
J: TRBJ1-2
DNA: TGTGCCAGCAGCGTAGCCGAAGGGGGCGCCTATGGCTACACCTTC
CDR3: CASSVAEGGAYGYTF

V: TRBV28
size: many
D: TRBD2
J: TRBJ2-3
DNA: TGTGCCAGCAGTTTCCAAAGCGGGGGCCACACAGATACGCAGTATTTT
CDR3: CASSFQSGGHTDTQYF

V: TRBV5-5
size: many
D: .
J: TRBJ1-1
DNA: TGTGCCAGCAGCTTAATGCAGGGTGTGGGGAACACTGAAGCTTTCTTT
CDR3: CASSLMQGVGNTEAFF

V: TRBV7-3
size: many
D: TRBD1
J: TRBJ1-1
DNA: TGTGCCAGCAGCGCCGGACAGGGGATTAACACTGAAGCTTTCTTT
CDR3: CASSAGQGINTEAFF

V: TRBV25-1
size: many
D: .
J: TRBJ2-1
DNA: TGTGCCAGCAGTGAGGGCGATCATCCCCGAAATGAGCAGTTCTTC
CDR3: CASSEGDHPRNEQFF

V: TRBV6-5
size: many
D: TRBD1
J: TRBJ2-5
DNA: TGTGCCAGCAGTCTCGGACAGGTGTGGGAGACCCAGTACTTC
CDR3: CASSLGQVWETQYF

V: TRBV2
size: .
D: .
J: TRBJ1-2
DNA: TGTGCCAGCAGTCTGACAGTCACAGCTAACTATGGCTACACCTTC
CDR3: CASSLTVTANYGYTF

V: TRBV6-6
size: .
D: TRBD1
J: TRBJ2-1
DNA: TGTGCCAGTTTTCAAAGTGGGACAGGCTACAATGAGCAGTTCTTC
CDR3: CASFQSGTGYNEQFF

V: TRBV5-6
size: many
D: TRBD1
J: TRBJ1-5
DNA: TGTGCCAGCAGCCGGACAGGCTCTAGCAATCAGCCCCAGCATTTT
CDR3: CASSRTGSSNQPQHF

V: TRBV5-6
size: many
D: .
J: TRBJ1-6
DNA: TGTGCCAGCAGCTTACCGCACTCCTATAATTCACCCCTCCACTTT
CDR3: CASSLPHSYNSPLHF

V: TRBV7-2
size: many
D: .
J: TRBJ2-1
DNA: TGTGCCAGCAGCTCCCCCCCCAGGGGAACCTACAATGAGCAGTTCTTC
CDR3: CASSSPPRGTYNEQFF

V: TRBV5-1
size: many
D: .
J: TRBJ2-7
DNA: TGCGCCAGCAGCTTGAGCGCCATACAGGGACGACAGTACTTC
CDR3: CASSLSAIQGRQYF

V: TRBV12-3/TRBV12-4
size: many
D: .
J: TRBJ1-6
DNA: TGTGCCAGCAGGGCCAGCTCCTATAATTCACCCCTCCACTTT
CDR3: CASRASSYNSPLHF

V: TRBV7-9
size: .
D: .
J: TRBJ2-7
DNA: TGTGCCAGCAGCGATACAGGTGTGCAAGCCTACGAGCAGTACTTC
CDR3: CASSDTGVQAYEQYF

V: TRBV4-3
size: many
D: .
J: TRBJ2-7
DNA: TGCGCCAGCAGCCTTAATCTGGCGCATGAGCAGTACTTC
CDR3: CASSLNLAHEQYF

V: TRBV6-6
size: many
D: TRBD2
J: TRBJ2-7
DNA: TGTGCCAGCAGTTACTCGAATCGCGTGGCAGGGCAACCGGGGGGGCAGTACTTC
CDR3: CASSYSNRVAGQPGGQYF

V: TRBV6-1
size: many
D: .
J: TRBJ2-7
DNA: TGTGCCAGCAGGGGGAGGTTTTCCGAGGGCTACGAGCAGTACTTC
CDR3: CASRGRFSEGYEQYF

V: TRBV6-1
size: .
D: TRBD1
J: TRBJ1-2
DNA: TGTGCCAGCAGTCCCGGGACAGGGGTTCAGTCCTATGGCTACACCTTC
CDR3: CASSPGTGVQSYGYTF

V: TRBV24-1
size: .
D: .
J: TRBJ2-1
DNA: TGTGCCACCAGTGAGGAAGACACCTACAATGAGCAGTTCTTC
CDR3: CATSEEDTYNEQFF

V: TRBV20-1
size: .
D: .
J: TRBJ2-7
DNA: TGCAGTGCTCTGGGACCCAGCTCCTACGAGCAGTACTTC
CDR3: CSALGPSSYEQYF

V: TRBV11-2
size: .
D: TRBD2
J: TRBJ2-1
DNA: TGTGCCAACAGCTTGTCCGCGGGAGCTTACAATGAGCAGTTCTTC
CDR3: CANSLSAGAYNEQFF

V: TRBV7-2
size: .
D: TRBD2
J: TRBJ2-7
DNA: TGTGCCAGCAGCCGCACTAGCGGGAACCAGTACGAGCAGTACTTC
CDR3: CASSRTSGNQYEQYF

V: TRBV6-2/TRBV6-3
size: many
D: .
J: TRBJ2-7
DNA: TGTGCCAGCAGTCTCCCCCGGGAGCAGTACTTC
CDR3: CASSLPREQYF

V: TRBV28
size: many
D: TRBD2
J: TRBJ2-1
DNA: TGTGCCAGCAGTACCATAGCGGGGGGCTCCTACAATGAGCAGTTCTTC
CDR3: CASSTIAGGSYNEQFF

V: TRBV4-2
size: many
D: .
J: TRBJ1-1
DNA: TGTGCCAGCAGCCAAGATGGACAGAACACTGAAGCTTTCTTT
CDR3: CASSQDGQNTEAFF

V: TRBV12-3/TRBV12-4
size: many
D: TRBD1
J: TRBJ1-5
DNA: TGTGCCAGCAGCAGATCACAGGGGATTCGGAATCAGCCCCAGCATTTT
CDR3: CASSRSQGIRNQPQHF

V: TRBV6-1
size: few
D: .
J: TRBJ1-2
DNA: TGTGCCAGCAGAGCCACCGGGTTTCGAGGCTACACCTTC
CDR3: CASRATGFRGYTF

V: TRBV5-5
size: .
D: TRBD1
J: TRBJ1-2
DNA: TGTGCCAGCAGCTATACGACAGGGGACCTCTTCGGCTACACCTTC
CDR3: CASSYTTGDLFGYTF

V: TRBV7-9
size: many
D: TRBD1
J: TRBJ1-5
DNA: TGTGCCAGCAGCTTCGCGACAGGGGACGTTTTGGGGAATCAGCCCCAGCATTTT
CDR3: CASSFATGDVLGNQPQHF

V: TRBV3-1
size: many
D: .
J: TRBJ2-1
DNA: TGTGCCAGCAGTCAAGATTCGGGAGCCTACAATGAGCAGTTCTTC
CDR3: CASSQDSGAYNEQFF

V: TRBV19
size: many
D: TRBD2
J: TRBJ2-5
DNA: TGTGCCAGTAGTGTTGCGGGGGGTGCCCAAGAGACCCAGTACTTC
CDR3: CASSVAGGAQETQYF

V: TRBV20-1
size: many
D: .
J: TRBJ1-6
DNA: TGCAGTGCGGAGAGCTCCTATAATTCACCCCTCCACTTT
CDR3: CSAESSYNSPLHF

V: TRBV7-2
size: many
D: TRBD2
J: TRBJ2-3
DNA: TGTGCCAGCAGTCCCCGGGGGGGGAGGAACACAGATACGCAGTATTTT
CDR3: CASSPRGGRNTDTQYF

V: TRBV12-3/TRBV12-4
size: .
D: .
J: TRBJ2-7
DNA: TGTGCCAGCAGTCCACCCGGGGTCTGGGAGCAGTACTTC
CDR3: CASSPPGVWEQYF

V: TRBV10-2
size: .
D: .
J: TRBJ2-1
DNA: TGCGCCACAATGGGTGACAATGAGCAGTTCTTC
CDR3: CATMGDNEQFF

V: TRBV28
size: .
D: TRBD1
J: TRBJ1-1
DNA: TGTGCCAGCAGTTTCATAGGGGGCAACACTGAAGCTTTCTTT
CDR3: CASSFIGGNTEAFF

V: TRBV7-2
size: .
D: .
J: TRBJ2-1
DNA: TGTGCCAGCAGCTTAGGGCGGGGCTCTGGGCACAATGAGCAGTTCTTC
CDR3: CASSLGRGSGHNEQFF

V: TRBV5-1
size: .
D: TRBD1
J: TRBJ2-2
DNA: TGCGCCAGCAGCACCCGATCGACAGGGACCGGGGAGCTGTTTTTT
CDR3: CASSTRSTGTGELFF

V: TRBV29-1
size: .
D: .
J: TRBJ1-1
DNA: TGCAGCGTTGAAGAAGGGCCAGAGTATGAAGCTTTCTTT
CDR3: CSVEEGPEYEAFF

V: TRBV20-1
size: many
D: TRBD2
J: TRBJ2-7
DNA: TGCAGTGCTAGACACAGCGGGACCACCTACGAGCAGTACTTC
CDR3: CSARHSGTTYEQYF

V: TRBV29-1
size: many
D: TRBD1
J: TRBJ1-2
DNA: TGCAGCGTGCCCAGGGGGGGGCGAACGGGTGGCTACACCTTC
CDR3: CSVPRGGRTGGYTF